This T cell receptor beta chain is from a study of vaccination and CD4 T cells after COVID-19. Indicated treatment: roughly 11-day PBMC culture with coronavirus spike peptide pools or control peptides (ViraFEST assay). Before the COVID-19 pandemic (2011-2018), CD4+ T cells were obtained from the unexposed donor. Cultured CD4+ T-cell DNA underwent Oncomine TCR Beta short-read sequencing. Genomic DNA was taken out of cultured CD4+ T cells by extraction. TCRdb reprocessed the PCR reads via MiXCR and lists one record per CDR3 protein. Among about 11,000 distinct CDR3 sequences, about 40% were seen once, and the ten largest hold approximately 21%. V lost 0 bases to trimming and J lost 2 bases, with 10 bases between them. This CDR3 contains 15 residues. Germline V lookup: CDR1 SGHNT, CDR2 YENEEA. Turning to this clonotype: Antigen: not known.

The receptor was derived from a human donor in good health. The chain couples TRBV11-3 to TRBJ2-5; a possible D gene is TRBD2 (6 bases). The sample comprised CD4+ T cells from blood, cultured in vitro. CDR3 nucleotide sequence: TGTGCCAGCAGCTTAGACGCGGGACCTCAAGAGACCCAGTACTTC. It is translated as CASSLDAGPQETQYF.